The sequence of this T cell receptor beta chain was determined in a study of neurological immune-mediated disorders. Sorted libraries were derived from 1 million CD4+ or CD8+ T cells. This clonotype showed up many times. Using its own MiXCR run on the 5' RACE reads, TCRdb lists one record per CDR3 protein. The table records some 37,000 distinct CDR3 sequences, around 4.8% of them present only once. The sequenced material came from CD4+ T cells from blood. The clonotype originates from a man aged 18 to 30 in good health.

In nucleotides, the CDR3 is TGTGCCAGCAGTTACAGGGCCTTTAGGTACGAGCAGTACTTC. This sequence encodes CASSYRAFRYEQYF. The chain links TRBV6-6 to TRBJ2-7, with D unclear. Per germline, CDR1 MNHNY and CDR2 SVGAGI (reference sequence). The CDR3 has 14 residues. V lost 2 bases to trimming and J lost 4 bases, with 12 bases between them.